The TCR beta chain under discussion was sequenced for a study of cytomegalovirus exposure and HLA in healthy donors. A multiplex PCR was run with 60 Vbeta primers and 13 Jbeta primers. Assay: immunoSEQ multiplex PCR; the TCRdb copy retains only in-frame clones and omits some. The sample records 140,000 to 150,000 clones, 60% to 80% being singletons. The CDR3 is 16 amino acids. Trimming removed 1 base from V and 0 bases from J, with 10 bases in between. CDR1 is SEHNR and CDR2 is FQNEAQ in the germline V gene (reference sequence). With respect to this clone: What it recognizes is unknown.

Study-level results: The later analysis indicated that the majority of CMV-associated TCR beta chains appeared HLA-restricted.

The donors comprised healthy bone marrow donors. The chain carries TRBV7-9 and TRBJ2-1; no definite D call. This clonotype was obtained from a woman in her thirties or forties in good health and CMV-seropositive. Sequenced: PBMCs. This CDR3 is CASSLGPVSSYNEQFF. The CDR3 DNA reads as TGTGCCAGCAGCTTAGGTCCGGTTAGCTCCTACAATGAGCAGTTCTTC.